This T cell receptor (beta chain) emerged from a study of T cell changes during pregnancy in multiple sclerosis. Clones were read by immunoSEQ multiplex PCR, and TCRdb kept only the in-frame ones, dropping some. Seen here are tens of thousands of clones, 90% observed once, and the top ten hold around 12%. The CDR3 contains 17 residues. The ends lost 3 bases at V and 0 bases at J; junction bases unmatched: 1. Germline CDR1 is MDHEN and CDR2 is SYDVKM. The rearrangement joins TRBV28 to TRBJ2-1, with 14 bases fitting TRBD2. The sample in question was CD8+ T cells from peripheral blood mononuclear cells, obtained in the first trimester of pregnancy. This sequence originates from a female donor with multiple sclerosis, enrolled in a pregnancy study. CDR3 amino acids: CASSLGLAGVSYNEQFF. CDR3 nucleotides: TGTGCCAGCAGTTTGGGACTAGCGGGAGTCTCCTACAATGAGCAGTTCTTC.